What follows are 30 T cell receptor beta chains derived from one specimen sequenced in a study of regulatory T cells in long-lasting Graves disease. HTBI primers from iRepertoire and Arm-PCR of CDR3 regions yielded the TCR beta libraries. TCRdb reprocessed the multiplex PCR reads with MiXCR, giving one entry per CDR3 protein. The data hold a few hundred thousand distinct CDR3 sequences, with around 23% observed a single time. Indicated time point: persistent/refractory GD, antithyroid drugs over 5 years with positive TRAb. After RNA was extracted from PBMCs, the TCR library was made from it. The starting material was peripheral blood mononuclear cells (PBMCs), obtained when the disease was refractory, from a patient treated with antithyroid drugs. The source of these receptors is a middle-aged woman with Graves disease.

CDR3 nucleotides: TGTGCCAGCAGAGTCAGGACAGCCGGATACACAGATACGCAGTATTTT. Its translation is CASRVRTAGYTDTQYF. The chain is built from TRBV6-1 and TRBJ2-3, with D tentatively TRBD1 (6 bases). Deletions cut 6 bases from V and 2 bases from J, with 18 bases between. CDR3 length: 16 residues. CDR1 MNHNS and CDR2 SASEGT come from the germline V gene.

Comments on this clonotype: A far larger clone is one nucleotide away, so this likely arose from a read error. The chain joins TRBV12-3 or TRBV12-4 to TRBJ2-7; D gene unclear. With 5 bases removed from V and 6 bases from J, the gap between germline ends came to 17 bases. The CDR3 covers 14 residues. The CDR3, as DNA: TGTGCCAGCAGTCCAGTCGCCCTGACCGCCGAGCAGTACTTC. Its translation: CASSPVALTAEQYF.

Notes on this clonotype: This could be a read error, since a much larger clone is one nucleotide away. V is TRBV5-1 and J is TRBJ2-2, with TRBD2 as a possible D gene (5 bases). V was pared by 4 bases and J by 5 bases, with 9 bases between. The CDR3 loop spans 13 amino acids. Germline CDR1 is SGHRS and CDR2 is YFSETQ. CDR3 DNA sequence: TGCGCCAGCAGCCCAGTAGCGACCGGGGAGCTGTTTTTT. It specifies CASSPVATGELFF. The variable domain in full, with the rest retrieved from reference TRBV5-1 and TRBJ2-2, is KAGVTQTPRYLIKTRGQQVTLSCSPISGHRSVSWYQQTPGQGLQFLFEYFSETQRNKGNFPGRFSGRQFSNSRSEMNVSTLELGDSALYLCASSPVATGELFFGEGSRLTVL.

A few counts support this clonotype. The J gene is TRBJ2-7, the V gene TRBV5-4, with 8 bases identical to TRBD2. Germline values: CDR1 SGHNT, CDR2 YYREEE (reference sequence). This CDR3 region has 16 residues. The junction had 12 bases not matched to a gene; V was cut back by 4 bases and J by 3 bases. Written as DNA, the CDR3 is TGTGCCAGCAGCCCCGGGGCTAGCGGGCGAGACTACGAGCAGTACTTC. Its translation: CASSPGASGRDYEQYF.

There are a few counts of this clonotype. The CDR3 loop reads CASSLVSWASGRYYNEQFF. The CDR3 DNA sequence: TGTGCCAGCAGCTTAGTCAGCTGGGCTAGCGGGAGGTACTACAATGAGCAGTTCTTC. The chain carries TRBV11-2 and TRBJ2-1; 11 bases map to TRBD2. The CDR3 is 19 amino acids. Germline CDR1 and CDR2: SGHAT and FQNNGV. Germline trimming cut 1 base from V and 3 bases from J; bases unmatched to any gene: 11. Combining the CDR3 with reference TRBV11-2 and TRBJ2-1 gives the whole variable domain EAGVAQSPRYKIIEKRQSVAFWCNPISGHATLYWYQQILGQGPKLLIQFQNNGVVDDSQLPKDRFSAERLKGVDSTLKIQPAKLEDSAVYLCASSLVSWASGRYYNEQFFGPGTRLTVL.

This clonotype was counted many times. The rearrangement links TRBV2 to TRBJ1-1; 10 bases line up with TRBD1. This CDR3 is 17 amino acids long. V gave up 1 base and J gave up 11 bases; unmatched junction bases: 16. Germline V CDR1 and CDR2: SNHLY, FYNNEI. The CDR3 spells CASSEGQSTGGTRVAFF. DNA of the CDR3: TGTGCCAGCAGTGAAGGACAATCGACAGGGGGCACGAGGGTGGCTTTCTTT.

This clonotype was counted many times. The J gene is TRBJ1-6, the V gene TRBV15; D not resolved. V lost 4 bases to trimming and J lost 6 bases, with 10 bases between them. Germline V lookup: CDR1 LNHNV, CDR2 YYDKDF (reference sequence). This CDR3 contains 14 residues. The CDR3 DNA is TGTGCCACCAGCATAGGCCCGTTTAATTCACCCCTCCACTTT. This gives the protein CATSIGPFNSPLHF.

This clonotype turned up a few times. CDR3 loop: CASRLPGLAGGYEQFF. The CDR3 DNA sequence: TGTGCCAGCAGACTCCCCGGGCTAGCGGGAGGGTATGAGCAGTTCTTC. The chain recombines TRBV28 with TRBJ2-1, with 12 bases lining up with TRBD2. The trim removed 6 bases at V and 8 bases at J, leaving 11 bases unmatched. This CDR3 spans 16 amino acids. Germline CDR1 and CDR2: MDHEN and SYDVKM.

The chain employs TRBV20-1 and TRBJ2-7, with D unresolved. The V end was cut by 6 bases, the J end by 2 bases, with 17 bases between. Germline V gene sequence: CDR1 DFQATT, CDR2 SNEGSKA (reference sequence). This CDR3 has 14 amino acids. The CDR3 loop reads CSATAGAVAYEQYF. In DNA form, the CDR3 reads TGCAGTGCGACCGCAGGAGCCGTAGCCTACGAGCAGTACTTC.

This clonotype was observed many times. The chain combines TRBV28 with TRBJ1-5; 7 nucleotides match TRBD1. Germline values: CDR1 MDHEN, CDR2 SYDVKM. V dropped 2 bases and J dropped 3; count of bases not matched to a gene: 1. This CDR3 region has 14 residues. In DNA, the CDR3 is TGTGCCAGCAGTTTAGGACAGGACAATCAGCCCCAGCATTTT. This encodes CASSLGQDNQPQHF.

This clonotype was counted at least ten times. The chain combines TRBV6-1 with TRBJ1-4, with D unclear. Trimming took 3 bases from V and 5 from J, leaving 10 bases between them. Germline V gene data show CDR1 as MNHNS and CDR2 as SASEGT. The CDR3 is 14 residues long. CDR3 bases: TGTGCCAGCAGTGAGGCATCTTCCAATGAAAAACTGTTTTTT. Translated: CASSEASSNEKLFF.

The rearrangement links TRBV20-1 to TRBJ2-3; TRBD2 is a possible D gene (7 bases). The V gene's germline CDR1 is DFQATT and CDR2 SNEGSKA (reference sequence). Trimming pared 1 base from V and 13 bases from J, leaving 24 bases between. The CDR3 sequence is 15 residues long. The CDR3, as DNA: TGCAGTGCTAGAGGTGGGGGGGGCTGGCCTTCGATGGAGTATTTT. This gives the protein CSARGGGGWPSMEYF.

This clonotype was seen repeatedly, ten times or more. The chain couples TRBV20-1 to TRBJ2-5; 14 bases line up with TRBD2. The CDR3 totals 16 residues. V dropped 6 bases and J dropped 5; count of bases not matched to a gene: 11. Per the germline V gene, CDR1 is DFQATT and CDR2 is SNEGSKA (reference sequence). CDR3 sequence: CSAGTSGRGGKETQYF. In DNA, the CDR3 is TGCAGTGCCGGGACTAGCGGGAGAGGGGGGAAGGAGACCCAGTACTTC.

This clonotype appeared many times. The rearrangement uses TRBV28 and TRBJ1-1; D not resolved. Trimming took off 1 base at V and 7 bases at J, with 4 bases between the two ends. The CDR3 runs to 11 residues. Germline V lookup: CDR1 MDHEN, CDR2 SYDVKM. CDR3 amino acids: CASSLYLEAFF. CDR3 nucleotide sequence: TGTGCCAGCAGTTTATACCTTGAAGCTTTCTTT. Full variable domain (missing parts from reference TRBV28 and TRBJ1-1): DVKVTQSSRYLVKRTGEKVFLECVQDMDHENMFWYRQDPGLGLRLIYFSYDVKMKEKGDIPEGYSVSREKKERFSLILESASTNQTSMYLCASSLYLEAFFGQGTRLTVV.

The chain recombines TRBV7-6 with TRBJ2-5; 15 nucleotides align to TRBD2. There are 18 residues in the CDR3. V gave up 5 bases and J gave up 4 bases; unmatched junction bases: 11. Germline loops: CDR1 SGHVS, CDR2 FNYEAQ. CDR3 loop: CASSPRTSGRAGAETQYF. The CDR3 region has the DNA TGTGCCAGCAGCCCCAGGACTAGCGGGAGGGCCGGGGCAGAGACCCAGTACTTC.

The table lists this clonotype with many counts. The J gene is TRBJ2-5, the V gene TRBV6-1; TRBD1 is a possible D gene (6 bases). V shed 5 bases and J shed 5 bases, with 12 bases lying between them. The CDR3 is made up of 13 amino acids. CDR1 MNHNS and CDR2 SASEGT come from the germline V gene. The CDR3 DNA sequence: TGTGCCAGCAGTAACAGGGTTTTTGAGACCCAGTACTTC. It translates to CASSNRVFETQYF.

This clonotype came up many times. The CDR3 nucleotides are TGTGCCAGCAGTCCCATCGGTGGAGGGGCACAAGAGACCCAGTACTTC. This codes for CASSPIGGGAQETQYF. The chain carries TRBV11-2 and TRBJ2-5, with D possibly matching TRBD2 (6 bases). V lost 6 bases and J 2 bases, leaving 19 bases between the germline ends. The CDR3 is 16 residues long. Germline V gene lookup returns CDR1 SGHAT and CDR2 FQNNGV.

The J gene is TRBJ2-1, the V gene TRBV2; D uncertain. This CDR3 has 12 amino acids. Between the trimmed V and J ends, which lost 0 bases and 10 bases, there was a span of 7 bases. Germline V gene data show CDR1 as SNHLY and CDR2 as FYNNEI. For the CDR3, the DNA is TGTGCCAGCAGTGAAGCAGGAGCGGAGCAGTTCTTC. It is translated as CASSEAGAEQFF.

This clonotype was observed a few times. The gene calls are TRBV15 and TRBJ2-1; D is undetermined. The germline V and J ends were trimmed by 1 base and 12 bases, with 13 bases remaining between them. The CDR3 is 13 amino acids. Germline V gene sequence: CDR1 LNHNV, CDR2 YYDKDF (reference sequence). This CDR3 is CATSRVPSQAQFF. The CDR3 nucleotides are TGTGCCACCAGCAGAGTACCTAGTCAGGCGCAGTTCTTC.

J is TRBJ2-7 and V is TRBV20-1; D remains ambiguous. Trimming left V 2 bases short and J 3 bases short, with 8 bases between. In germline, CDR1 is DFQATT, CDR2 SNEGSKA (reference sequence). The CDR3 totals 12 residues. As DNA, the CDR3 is TGCAGTGCTAGATCTTGGTTCTACGAGCAGTACTTC. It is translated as CSARSWFYEQYF.

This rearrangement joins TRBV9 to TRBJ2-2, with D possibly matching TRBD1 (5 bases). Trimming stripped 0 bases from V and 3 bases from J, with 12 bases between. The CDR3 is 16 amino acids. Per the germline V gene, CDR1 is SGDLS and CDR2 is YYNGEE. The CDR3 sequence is CASSVGQWTYTGELFF. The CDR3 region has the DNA TGTGCCAGCAGCGTAGGACAGTGGACCTACACCGGGGAGCTGTTTTTT.

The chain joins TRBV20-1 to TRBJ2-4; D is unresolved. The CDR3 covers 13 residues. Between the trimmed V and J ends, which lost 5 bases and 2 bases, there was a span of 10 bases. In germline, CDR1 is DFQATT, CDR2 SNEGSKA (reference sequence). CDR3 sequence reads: CSAGSRTKNIQYF. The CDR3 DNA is TGCAGTGCTGGGTCTAGGACCAAAAACATTCAGTACTTC.

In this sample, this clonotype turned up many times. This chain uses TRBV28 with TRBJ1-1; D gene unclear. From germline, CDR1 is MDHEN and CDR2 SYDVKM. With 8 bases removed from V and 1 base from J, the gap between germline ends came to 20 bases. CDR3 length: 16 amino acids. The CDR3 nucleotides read TGTGCCAGCTCAAGCATTAACCGACTCTGGAACACTGAAGCTTTCTTT. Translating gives CASSSINRLWNTEAFF.

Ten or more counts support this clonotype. CDR3 loop: CASSFDWPYEQYF. Written as DNA, the CDR3 is TGTGCCAGCAGTTTCGACTGGCCCTACGAGCAGTACTTC. V and J are TRBV28 and TRBJ2-7, with no clear D. Trimming cost V 3 bases and J 2 bases, with 8 bases left between them. The length of the CDR3 is 13 residues. From germline, CDR1 is MDHEN and CDR2 SYDVKM. The complete variable domain, with remaining parts taken from reference TRBV28 and TRBJ2-7, reads DVKVTQSSRYLVKRTGEKVFLECVQDMDHENMFWYRQDPGLGLRLIYFSYDVKMKEKGDIPEGYSVSREKKERFSLILESASTNQTSMYLCASSFDWPYEQYFGPGTRLTVT.

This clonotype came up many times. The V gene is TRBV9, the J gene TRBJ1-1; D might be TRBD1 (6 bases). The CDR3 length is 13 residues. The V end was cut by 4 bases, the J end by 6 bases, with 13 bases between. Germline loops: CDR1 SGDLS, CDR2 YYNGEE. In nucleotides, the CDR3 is TGTGCCAGCAGCTTTCGGGGGCGATCTGAAGCTTTCTTT. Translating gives CASSFRGRSEAFF.

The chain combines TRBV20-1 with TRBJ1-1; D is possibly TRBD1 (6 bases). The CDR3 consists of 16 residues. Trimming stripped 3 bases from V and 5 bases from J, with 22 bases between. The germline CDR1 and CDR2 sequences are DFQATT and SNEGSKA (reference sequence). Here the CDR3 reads CSASHRVQKMRTEAFF. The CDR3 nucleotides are TGCAGTGCTAGTCACAGGGTCCAAAAGATGAGGACTGAAGCTTTCTTT.

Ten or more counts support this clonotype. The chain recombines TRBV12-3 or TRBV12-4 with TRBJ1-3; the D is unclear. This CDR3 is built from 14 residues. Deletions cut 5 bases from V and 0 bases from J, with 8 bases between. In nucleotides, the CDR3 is TGTGCCAGCAGTGCCGGTAACTCTGGAAACACCATATATTTT. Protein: CASSAGNSGNTIYF.

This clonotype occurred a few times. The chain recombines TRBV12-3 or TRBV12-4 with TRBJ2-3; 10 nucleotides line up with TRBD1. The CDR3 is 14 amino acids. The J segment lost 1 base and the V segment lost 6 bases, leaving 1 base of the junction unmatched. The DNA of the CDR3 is TGTGCCAGCAGCGGACAGGGGGGCACAGATACGCAGTATTTT. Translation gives CASSGQGGTDTQYF.

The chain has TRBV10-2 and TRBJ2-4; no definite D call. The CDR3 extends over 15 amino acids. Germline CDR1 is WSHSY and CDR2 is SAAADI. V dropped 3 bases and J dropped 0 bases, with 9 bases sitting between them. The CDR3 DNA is TGCGCCAGCAGTGACGGCAGATTAGCCAAAAACATTCAGTACTTC. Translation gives CASSDGRLAKNIQYF.

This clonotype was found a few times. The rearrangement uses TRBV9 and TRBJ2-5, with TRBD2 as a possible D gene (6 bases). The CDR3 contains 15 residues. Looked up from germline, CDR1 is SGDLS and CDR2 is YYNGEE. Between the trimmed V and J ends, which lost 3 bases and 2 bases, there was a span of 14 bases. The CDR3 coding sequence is TGTGCCAGCAGCGCCCCGGCCGGGACTCAAGAGACCCAGTACTTC. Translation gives CASSAPAGTQETQYF.